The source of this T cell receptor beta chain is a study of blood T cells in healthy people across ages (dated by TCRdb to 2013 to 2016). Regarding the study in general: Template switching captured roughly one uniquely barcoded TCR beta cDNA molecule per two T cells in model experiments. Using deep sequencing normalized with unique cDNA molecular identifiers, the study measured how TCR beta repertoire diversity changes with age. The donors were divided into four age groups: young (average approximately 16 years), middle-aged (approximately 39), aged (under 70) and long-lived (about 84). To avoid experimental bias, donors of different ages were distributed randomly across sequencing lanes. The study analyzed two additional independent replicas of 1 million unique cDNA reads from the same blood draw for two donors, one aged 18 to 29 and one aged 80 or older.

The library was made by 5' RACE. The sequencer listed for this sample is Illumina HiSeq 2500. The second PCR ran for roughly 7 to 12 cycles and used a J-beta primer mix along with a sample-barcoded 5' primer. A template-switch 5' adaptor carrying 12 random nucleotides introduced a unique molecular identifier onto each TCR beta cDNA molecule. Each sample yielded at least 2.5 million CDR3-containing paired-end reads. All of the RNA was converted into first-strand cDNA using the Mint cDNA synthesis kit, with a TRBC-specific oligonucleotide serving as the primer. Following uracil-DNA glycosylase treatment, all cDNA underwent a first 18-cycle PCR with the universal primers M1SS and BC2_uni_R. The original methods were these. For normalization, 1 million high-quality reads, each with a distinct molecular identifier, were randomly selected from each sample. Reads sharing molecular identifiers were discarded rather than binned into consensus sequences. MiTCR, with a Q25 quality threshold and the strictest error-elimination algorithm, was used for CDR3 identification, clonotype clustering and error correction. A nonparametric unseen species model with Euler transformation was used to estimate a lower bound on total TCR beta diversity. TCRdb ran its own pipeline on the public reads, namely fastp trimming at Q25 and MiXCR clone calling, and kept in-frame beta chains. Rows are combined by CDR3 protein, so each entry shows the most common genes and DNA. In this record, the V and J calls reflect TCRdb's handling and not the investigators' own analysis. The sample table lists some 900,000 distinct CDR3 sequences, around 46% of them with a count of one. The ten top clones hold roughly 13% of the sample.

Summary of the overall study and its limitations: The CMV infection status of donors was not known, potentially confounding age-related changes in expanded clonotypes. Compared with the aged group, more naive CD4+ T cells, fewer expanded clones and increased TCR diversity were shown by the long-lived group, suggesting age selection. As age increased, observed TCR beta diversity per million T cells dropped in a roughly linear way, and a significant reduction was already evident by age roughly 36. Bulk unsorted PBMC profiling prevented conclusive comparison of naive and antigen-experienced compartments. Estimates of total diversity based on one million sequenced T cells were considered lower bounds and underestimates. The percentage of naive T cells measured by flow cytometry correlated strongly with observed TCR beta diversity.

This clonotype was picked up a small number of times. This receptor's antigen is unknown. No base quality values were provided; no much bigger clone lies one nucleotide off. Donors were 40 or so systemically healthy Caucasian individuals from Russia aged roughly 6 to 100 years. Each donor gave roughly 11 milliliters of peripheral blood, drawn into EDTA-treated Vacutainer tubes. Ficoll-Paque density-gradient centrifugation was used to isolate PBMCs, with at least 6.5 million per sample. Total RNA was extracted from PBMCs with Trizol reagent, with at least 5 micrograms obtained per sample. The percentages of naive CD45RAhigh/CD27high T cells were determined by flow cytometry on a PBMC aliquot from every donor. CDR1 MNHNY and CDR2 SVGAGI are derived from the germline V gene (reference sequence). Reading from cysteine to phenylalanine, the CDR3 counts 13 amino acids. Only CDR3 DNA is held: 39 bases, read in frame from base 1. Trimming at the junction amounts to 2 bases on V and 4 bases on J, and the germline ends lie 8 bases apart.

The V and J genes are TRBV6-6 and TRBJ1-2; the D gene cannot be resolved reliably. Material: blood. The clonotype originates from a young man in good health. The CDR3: CASSYERSYGYTF. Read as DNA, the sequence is TGTGCCAGCAGTTACGAGAGATCCTATGGCTACACCTTC.